Below, 23 T cell receptor beta chains from the same sample are listed, as sequenced in a study of blood T cell repertoires in COVID-19. TCRdb's copy holds only in-frame clones and misses some; the assay was immunoSEQ multiplex PCR. The sample contains 150,000 to 200,000 clones, more than 65% of which appear only once. What was sequenced was PBMCs or T cells enriched from blood (not recorded which). Every receptor here comes from a woman between 45 and 65 years old with acute COVID-19.

This clone has just a few counts. The chain carries TRBV28 and TRBJ2-1; TRBD1 aligns across 8 bases. Unmatched junction bases numbered 9, after V lost 6 bases and J lost 5 bases. CDR3 length: 15 residues. The germline CDR1 and CDR2 sequences are MDHEN and SYDVKM. This CDR3 reads CASSLQGGANNEQFF. In DNA form, the CDR3 reads TGTGCCAGCAGCCTACAGGGGGGTGCGAACAATGAGCAGTTCTTC.

This chain uses TRBV9 with TRBJ2-5, with D possibly matching TRBD2 (5 bases). The CDR3 is 13 amino acids. V was clipped by 9 bases and J by 2 bases, with 14 bases between them. Per germline, CDR1 SGDLS and CDR2 YYNGEE. CDR3 loop: CATSRSGQETQYF. The DNA for the CDR3 is TGTGCCACCTCGAGGAGCGGTCAAGAGACCCAGTACTTC.

This chain connects TRBV5-1 to TRBJ1-1; 8 bases are a match to TRBD1. There are 15 residues in the CDR3. V lost 4 bases, J lost 5 bases, and 10 bases stayed unmatched. Germline V CDR1 and CDR2: SGHRS, YFSETQ. The CDR3: CASSPGQDRRTEAFF. The CDR3 DNA reads as TGCGCCAGCAGCCCGGGACAGGATAGACGGACTGAAGCTTTCTTT.

The chain has TRBV5-4 and TRBJ2-3; D possibly corresponds to TRBD2 (7 bases). Trimming pared 4 bases from V and 0 bases from J, leaving 15 bases between. CDR1 is SGHNT and CDR2 is YYREEE in the germline V gene (reference sequence). The CDR3 loop spans 16 amino acids. The CDR3 loop reads CASSGPAGASTDTQYF. In DNA, the CDR3 is TGTGCCAGCAGCGGGCCGGCGGGGGCCAGCACAGATACGCAGTATTTT.

This sequence joins TRBV3-1 (or the pseudogene TRBV3-2) and TRBJ1-5, with D possibly matching TRBD1 (5 bases). Germline V lookup: CDR1 LGHDT, CDR2 YNNKEL (reference sequence). Trimming took off 5 bases at V and 2 bases at J, with 10 bases between the two ends. This CDR3 comprises 14 residues. CDR3 residues: CASSWGTGNQPQHF. The CDR3 DNA reads TGTGCCAGCAGCTGGGGCACAGGCAATCAGCCCCAGCATTTT.

This clone was counted once. The J gene is TRBJ2-1, the V gene TRBV19; weak D call: TRBD2 (5 bases). Trimming took 3 bases from V and 8 from J, leaving 11 bases between them. Germline V gives CDR1 LNHDA, CDR2 SQIVND (reference sequence). The CDR3 runs 13 residues. CDR3 nucleotides: TGTGCCAGTAGTATCCCACTTAGCGATGAGCAGTTCTTC. It specifies CASSIPLSDEQFF. Combining the CDR3 with reference TRBV19 and TRBJ2-1 gives the whole variable domain DGGITQSPKYLFRKEGQNVTLSCEQNLNHDAMYWYRQDPGQGLRLIYYSQIVNDFQKGDIAEGYSVSREKKESFPLTVTSAQKNPTAFYLCASSIPLSDEQFFGPGTRLTVL.

A note on this clone: This sequence may be a read error, since a much larger clone differs from it by one base. This chain joins TRBV6-5 and TRBJ1-5; no definite D call. The germline V gene has CDR1 MNHEY and CDR2 SVGAGI. CDR3 length: 14 amino acids. With 5 bases removed from V and 0 bases from J, the gap between germline ends came to 8 bases. Here the CDR3 reads CASSMSDSNQPQHF. CDR3 nucleotides: TGTGCCAGCAGTATGTCAGATAGCAATCAGCCCCAGCATTTT.

The chain employs TRBV30 and TRBJ2-3; TRBD2 matches at 9 bases. The CDR3 contains 17 residues. Germline assignment: CDR1 GTSNPN and CDR2 SVGIG (reference sequence). After removal of 5 bases from V and 0 bases from J, the junction contained 12 bases not matched to a gene. CDR3 sequence (DNA): TGTGCCTGGTCCAGCGGGGGGACATTCTCTAGCACAGATACGCAGTATTTT. It yields the protein CAWSSGGTFSSTDTQYF.

The chain uses TRBV5-4 and TRBJ2-1; D possibly corresponds to TRBD2 (5 bases). V lost 4 bases to trimming and J lost 6 bases, with 14 bases between them. Germline V lookup: CDR1 SGHNT, CDR2 YYREEE (reference sequence). The CDR3 extends over 14 amino acids. This CDR3 reads CASSLGRGLNEQFF. The DNA for the CDR3 is TGTGCCAGCAGCCTTGGACGGGGTCTCAATGAGCAGTTCTTC.

This clone was recorded only once. The rearrangement joins TRBV7-9 to TRBJ2-3; D ambiguous. In germline, CDR1 is SEHNR, CDR2 FQNEAQ (reference sequence). This CDR3 region has 10 residues. Deletions cut 8 bases from V and 5 bases from J, with 5 bases between. The CDR3 bases are TGTGCCAGCTCTCTAGATACGCAGTATTTT. It codes for CASSLDTQYF.

Details on this clone: The same CDR3 can be traced to other DNA sequences in this sample. The gene calls are TRBV2 and TRBJ2-7; tentatively, D is TRBD1 (6 bases). This CDR3 region has 14 residues. Trimming stripped 1 base from V and 2 bases from J, with 9 bases between. Germline lookup yields CDR1 SNHLY and CDR2 FYNNEI. CDR3 bases: TGTGCCAGCAGTGAAGGCAGGGGAGCCTACGAGCAGTACGTC. Protein: CASSEGRGAYEQYV.

The chain couples TRBV19 to TRBJ1-5; possible D gene TRBD1, 6 bases. The CDR3 runs 16 residues. Trimming left V 4 bases short and J 5 bases short, with 18 bases between. Germline CDR1 reads LNHDA; CDR2 reads SQIVND (reference sequence). The CDR3 is CASSTQKIGQYQPQHF. The CDR3 bases are TGTGCCAGTAGTACTCAAAAAATCGGACAGTATCAGCCCCAGCATTTT.

The V call is TRBV24-1, the J call TRBJ2-5, with D tentatively TRBD1 (5 bases). V lost 2 bases and J lost 1, with 7 bases in between. This CDR3 comprises 14 residues. Per germline, CDR1 KGHDR and CDR2 SFDVKD. The CDR3 reads CATSDSRAQETQYF. DNA for the CDR3: TGTGCCACCAGTGATTCCAGGGCCCAAGAGACCCAGTACTTC.

V is TRBV30 and J is TRBJ1-1, with a possible D match to TRBD1 (5 bases). V lost 5 bases, J lost 3 bases, and 16 bases lay in between. In germline, CDR1 is GTSNPN, CDR2 SVGIG (reference sequence). The CDR3 spans 14 residues. This CDR3 is CAWVYGGEYTEAFF. CDR3 nucleotides: TGTGCCTGGGTCTACGGGGGGGAATACACTGAAGCTTTCTTT.

The chain links TRBV29-1 to TRBJ1-2; the D gene is possibly TRBD1 (5 bases). V lost 6 bases and J 4 bases, leaving 21 bases between the germline ends. The CDR3 covers 15 residues. Germline V gene lookup returns CDR1 SQVTM and CDR2 ANQGSEA. CDR3 residues: CSVAIGQGIGYGYTF. CDR3 nucleotides: TGCAGCGTAGCAATCGGCCAGGGCATCGGCTATGGCTACACCTTC.

This clone showed up just a few times. This sequence joins TRBV10-3 and TRBJ1-2, with D possibly matching TRBD1 (6 bases). Germline-derived CDR1 and CDR2 are ENHRY and SYGVKD. Trimming removed 5 bases at V and 0 bases at J, with 10 bases between. The CDR3 loop spans 14 amino acids. The CDR3 reads CAISPTGTNYGYTF. DNA of the CDR3: TGTGCCATCAGTCCGACAGGCACTAACTATGGCTACACCTTC.

The chain carries TRBV5-1 and TRBJ1-6; 7 nucleotides match TRBD1. Trimming at V came to 4 bases and at J to 7 bases, leaving 8 bases not matched to a gene. The CDR3 consists of 15 residues. The germline gives CDR1 SGHRS, CDR2 YFSETQ. Written as DNA, the CDR3 is TGCGCCAGCAGCGTCGAAGGGGGCGGGAATTCACCCCTCCACTTT. This gives the protein CASSVEGGGNSPLHF.

The gene calls are TRBV18 and TRBJ1-2; a possible D gene is TRBD1 (6 bases). Germline loops: CDR1 KGHSH, CDR2 LQKENI. The CDR3 covers 14 residues. Trimming shortened V by 3 bases and J by 5 bases, and 13 bases separated the two germline ends. The CDR3 DNA follows: TGTGCCAGCTCACCTCAGGGGACCGAGTATGGCTACACCTTC. Amino acid sequence: CASSPQGTEYGYTF.

The chain couples TRBV5-8 to TRBJ1-1; 8 bases line up with TRBD1. The CDR3 sequence is 13 residues long. Germline V gives CDR1 SGHTS, CDR2 YDEGEE. J was trimmed by 4 bases and V by 2 bases; bases with no gene match: 1. The CDR3 nucleotides read TGTGCCAGCAGCTTTACAGGGGGCACTGAAGCTTTCTTT. Translation gives CASSFTGGTEAFF. Based on the CDR3 plus reference TRBV5-8 and TRBJ1-1, the full variable domain is EAGVTQSPTHLIKTRGQQATLRCSPISGHTSVYWYQQALGLGLQFLLWYDEGEERNRGNFPPRFSGRQFPNYSSELNVNALELEDSALYLCASSFTGGTEAFFGQGTRLTVV.

The chain employs TRBV28 and TRBJ1-5; D uncertain. CDR1 and CDR2 (germline): MDHEN, SYDVKM. V lost 7 bases to trimming and J lost 0 bases, with 16 bases between them. The CDR3 totals 16 residues. CDR3 region: CASNPPRGYSNQPQHF. The CDR3 nucleotides are TGTGCCAGCAATCCTCCCAGAGGGTATAGCAATCAGCCCCAGCATTTT.

This clone has just one count. The chain couples TRBV10-3 to TRBJ2-4; 7 bases match TRBD2. With 7 bases clipped from V and 7 bases from J, the junction kept 7 bases outside the gene matches. The CDR3 runs 13 residues. CDR1 ENHRY and CDR2 SYGVKD come from the germline V gene. The CDR3 sequence: CAIKEAGVNIQYF. CDR3 nucleotides: TGTGCCATCAAGGAGGCGGGGGTCAACATTCAGTACTTC.

The rearrangement links TRBV28 to TRBJ1-5, with D possibly being TRBD1 (6 bases). This CDR3 is built from 14 residues. CDR1 is MDHEN, CDR2 SYDVKM, per germline. The ends were cut back, 5 bases at V and 6 bases at J, with 14 bases in the middle. CDR3 sequence (DNA): TGTGCCAGCAGTCCACTCACAGGGTTTCAGCCCCAGCATTTT. Its protein is CASSPLTGFQPQHF.

In DNA, the CDR3 is TGTGCCACCAGTGATCCCCCCCAGCGAACTAGCACAGATACGCAGTATTTT. As protein: CATSDPPQRTSTDTQYF. The V and J genes are TRBV24-1 and TRBJ2-3; D unresolved. V lost 3 bases, J lost 0 bases, and 15 bases lay in between. The CDR3 is 17 residues long. CDR1 is KGHDR and CDR2 is SFDVKD in the germline V gene.